This TCR beta chain stems from a study of control samples from healthy donors and cancer patients. Profiling relied on immunoSEQ multiplex PCR, and the TCRdb table lists in-frame clones only, not all of them. The table records some 190,000 clones, roughly nine tenths of them present only once. Sequencing was done on a sample of blood. The sequence derives from a young man in good health.

DNA of the CDR3: TGCGCCAGCAGCTCACAGGGGGCAGGTTCACCCCTCCACTTT. Protein product: CASSSQGAGSPLHF. This rearrangement joins TRBV5-1 to TRBJ1-6; 9 bases map to TRBD1. Germline values: CDR1 SGHRS, CDR2 YFSETQ. The CDR3 contains 14 residues. With V trimmed by 3 bases and J by 9 bases, 4 bases remained unmatched.